The 23 T cell receptor beta chains listed next were all sequenced from one sample in a study of cytomegalovirus exposure and HLA in healthy donors. The PCR contained 60 Vbeta and 13 Jbeta primers. Assay: immunoSEQ multiplex PCR; the TCRdb copy retains only in-frame clones and omits some. The sample includes about 150,000 clones, around 75% of them seen just once. The sequenced sample was PBMCs. The receptor source for this set is a man between 18 and 29 years old in good health and CMV-seronegative.

This clone was observed a handful of times. This CDR3 is CASFLRGGDTEAFF. The CDR3 DNA sequence: TGTGCCAGCTTCCTCAGAGGGGGGGACACTGAAGCTTTCTTT. V usage is TRBV18 and J usage is TRBJ1-1; D might be TRBD1 (6 bases). CDR1 KGHSH and CDR2 LQKENI come from the germline V gene. V was trimmed by 7 bases and J by 3 bases, leaving 15 bases between them. The CDR3 has 14 residues.

The genes are TRBV7-2 and TRBJ2-1; 13 bases are shared with TRBD2. After removal of 5 bases from V and 9 bases from J, the junction contained 10 bases not matched to a gene. CDR1 SGHTA and CDR2 FQGNSA come from the germline V gene. The CDR3 consists of 16 residues. CDR3 loop: CASSVSGLAGAREQFF. CDR3 sequence (DNA): TGTGCCAGCAGCGTATCAGGACTAGCGGGAGCACGTGAGCAGTTCTTC. The full variable domain, with the rest looked up from reference TRBV7-2 and TRBJ2-1, is GAGVSQSPSNKVTEKGKDVELRCDPISGHTALYWYRQSLGQGLEFLIYFQGNSAPDKSGLPSDRFSAERTGGSVSTLTIQRTQQEDSAVYLCASSVSGLAGAREQFFGPGTRLTVL.

This clone was seen a handful of times. This rearrangement joins TRBV2 to TRBJ1-5; 7 bases match TRBD1. The CDR3 has 14 amino acids. The V segment lost 6 bases and the J segment 1 base; nucleotides outside the gene matches: 3. CDR1 SNHLY and CDR2 FYNNEI come from the germline V gene. The CDR3, as DNA: TGTGCCAGCAGCACACAGGGGAGCAATCAGCCCCAGCATTTT. This sequence encodes CASSTQGSNQPQHF. Complete variable domain (other parts from reference TRBV2 and TRBJ1-5): EPEVTQTPSHQVTQMGQEVILRCVPISNHLYFYWYRQILGQKVEFLVSFYNNEISEKSEIFDDQFSVERPDGSNFTLKIRSTKLEDSAMYFCASSTQGSNQPQHFGDGTRLSIL.

This clone was seen only once. CDR3: CASSITGPREQYF. The CDR3 bases are TGTGCCAGTAGTATCACCGGTCCTAGGGAGCAGTACTTC. This chain uses TRBV19 with TRBJ2-5; D might be TRBD2 (5 bases). Trimming shortened V by 3 bases and J by 11 bases, and 16 bases separated the two germline ends. Germline V gives CDR1 LNHDA, CDR2 SQIVND (reference sequence). This CDR3 is built from 13 residues.

The chain carries TRBV5-1 and TRBJ2-1, with TRBD2 as a possible D gene (6 bases). Germline V gene sequence: CDR1 SGHRS, CDR2 YFSETQ. This CDR3 is 16 amino acids long. V gave up 0 bases and J gave up 4 bases, with 14 bases separating them. In nucleotides, the CDR3 is TGCGCCAGCAGCTTGGTGGGCGGGACGACGTACAATGAGCAGTTCTTC. Its protein is CASSLVGGTTYNEQFF.

The gene calls are TRBV7-2 and TRBJ1-5; the match to TRBD1 covers 10 bases. Germline V gene data show CDR1 as SGHTA and CDR2 as FQGNSA. This CDR3 comprises 15 residues. Unmatched junction bases numbered 10, after V lost 5 bases and J lost 9 bases. The CDR3: CASSPGTGAGGPQHF. In DNA, the CDR3 is TGTGCCAGCAGCCCTGGGACAGGGGCTGGGGGGCCCCAGCATTTT.

The CDR3, as DNA: TGTGCCAGTAGTATAATCACTAGCGGGAGTAATGAGCAGTTCTTC. This translates into CASSIITSGSNEQFF. This rearrangement joins TRBV19 to TRBJ2-1; 11 nucleotides line up with TRBD2. CDR3 length: 15 residues. V was clipped by 2 bases and J by 7 bases; unmatched bases: 4. CDR1 is LNHDA, CDR2 SQIVND, per germline (reference sequence).

The chain employs TRBV10-1 and TRBJ2-2, with 14 bases aligning to TRBD2. The germline V gene has CDR1 WNHNN and CDR2 SYGVQD (reference sequence). The V and J ends lost 7 bases and 3 bases, in that order; junction bases with no gene match: 4. There are 16 residues in the CDR3. In nucleotides, the CDR3 is TGCGCCAGCACCGGGACTAGCGGGAGATACACCGGGGAGCTGTTTTTT. Translation gives CASTGTSGRYTGELFF.

V gene TRBV7-2 combines with J gene TRBJ2-5; 10 bases line up with TRBD2. The J segment lost 5 bases and the V segment lost 1 base, leaving 7 bases of the junction unmatched. Germline V gene sequence: CDR1 SGHTA, CDR2 FQGNSA. There are 16 residues in the CDR3. CDR3 DNA: TGTGCCAGCAGCTTAGGCGGGGCTAGCGGGAGTGAGACCCAGTACTTC. As protein: CASSLGGASGSETQYF.

This chain connects TRBV6-6 to TRBJ2-3; TRBD2 matches at 9 bases. Losses at the gene ends were 5 bases for V and 4 bases for J; bases not matched to a gene: 4. From germline, CDR1 is MNHNY and CDR2 SVGAGI (reference sequence). This CDR3 comprises 14 residues. CDR3 DNA sequence: TGTGCCAGCAGTCCTAGCGGGGTCGCAGATACGCAGTATTTT. Translation gives CASSPSGVADTQYF.

This chain connects TRBV21-1 to TRBJ1-2; TRBD1 was called by the table and not checked on the DNA. TRBV21-1 is a recognized pseudogene. CDR3 size: 16 residues. In nucleotides, the CDR3 is TGTGCCAGCAGCAAAGCAGGACAGGGGTTGGCCTATGGCTACACCTTC. Its translation is CASSKAGQGLAYGYTF.

V usage is TRBV28 and J usage is TRBJ1-1; maybe TRBD1 (6 bases). This CDR3 is built from 13 residues. Germline CDR1 MDHEN, CDR2 SYDVKM. The germline V and J ends were trimmed by 4 bases and 1 base, with 7 bases remaining between them. CDR3 nucleotide sequence: TGTGCCAGCAGTTCGACAGGGAACACTGAAGCTTTCTTT. Amino acid sequence: CASSSTGNTEAFF.

This rearrangement joins TRBV6-1 to TRBJ2-7; no firm D call. Germline CDR1 MNHNS, CDR2 SASEGT. The length of the CDR3 is 11 residues. V was trimmed by 5 bases and J by 3 bases, leaving 5 bases between them. The CDR3: CASSPYYEQYF. The CDR3 coding sequence is TGTGCCAGCAGTCCCTACTACGAGCAGTACTTC.

The rearrangement links TRBV5-6 to TRBJ1-6, with D maybe TRBD1 (5 bases). This CDR3 comprises 15 residues. Trimming pared 2 bases from V and 5 bases from J, leaving 11 bases between. CDR1 and CDR2 from the germline V gene are SGHDT and YYEEEE. CDR3 nucleotides: TGTGCCAGCAGCTTCGCAGGGCCAAATAATTCACCCCTCCACTTT. Amino acids: CASSFAGPNNSPLHF.

The chain combines TRBV6-5 with TRBJ2-1; 9 bases line up with TRBD2. Germline CDR1 reads MNHEY; CDR2 reads SVGAGI. After removal of 5 bases from V and 2 bases from J, the junction contained 4 bases not matched to a gene. The CDR3 has 15 residues. The CDR3 region is CASSISGGPYNEQFF. DNA for the CDR3: TGTGCCAGCAGTATTAGCGGGGGCCCCTACAATGAGCAGTTCTTC.

This clone has only one observation. The chain links TRBV27 to TRBJ2-7; TRBD1 is a possible D gene (5 bases). The V end lost 3 bases, the J end lost 4 bases, and 10 bases lay between the germline ends. The CDR3 totals 13 residues. Per the germline V gene, CDR1 is MNHEY and CDR2 is SMNVEV (reference sequence). The CDR3: CASSLGRAYEQYF. CDR3 bases: TGTGCCAGCAGTTTGGGCAGGGCGTACGAGCAGTACTTC.

This chain uses TRBV4-3 with TRBJ1-2, with D hard to call. The germline V gene has CDR1 LGHNA and CDR2 YSLEER. There are 14 residues in the CDR3. Trimming shortened V by 0 bases and J by 3 bases, and 8 bases separated the two germline ends. The CDR3 loop is CASSQDHHDYGYTF. For the CDR3, the DNA is TGCGCCAGCAGCCAAGATCATCATGACTATGGCTACACCTTC.

The chain uses TRBV5-8 and TRBJ2-7; TRBD2 agrees at 10 bases. V lost 4 bases and J lost 2; bases outside the gene matches: 12. CDR1 and CDR2 from the germline V gene are SGHTS and YDEGEE. The CDR3 extends over 17 amino acids. CDR3 DNA sequence: TGTGCCAGCAGCCCCGGACTAGCGGAGTATATCGCCTACGAGCAGTACTTC. It translates to CASSPGLAEYIAYEQYF.

This sequence joins TRBV29-1 and TRBJ1-6; TRBD1 aligns across 7 bases. CDR3 length: 11 residues. V trimming: 3 bases; J trimming: 14 bases; junction bases outside the gene matches: 4. Germline V gene lookup returns CDR1 SQVTM and CDR2 ANQGSEA. The DNA of the CDR3 is TGCAGCGTTGAGGAGGGGGCATCCCTCCACTTT. This sequence encodes CSVEEGASLHF.

The chain carries TRBV7-9 and TRBJ1-5; D might be TRBD1 (6 bases). The CDR3 length is 13 residues. Germline CDR1 reads SEHNR; CDR2 reads FQNEAQ (reference sequence). The germline V and J ends were trimmed by 3 bases and 7 bases, with 10 bases remaining between them. The CDR3 nucleotides are TGTGCCAGCAGCTTTTGGGGGCGACAGCCCCAGCATTTT. Protein: CASSFWGRQPQHF.

Only a few counts were recorded for this clone. This chain uses TRBV4-1 with TRBJ1-4; a possible D gene is TRBD1 (5 bases). The CDR3 loop spans 16 amino acids. The V end lost 0 bases, the J end lost 3 bases, and 11 bases lay between the germline ends. Looked up from germline, CDR1 is MGHRA and CDR2 is YSYEKL. Here the CDR3 DNA reads TGCGCCAGCAGCCAAGATCCCGGGGGAGCTAATGAAAAACTGTTTTTT. Its translation: CASSQDPGGANEKLFF.

This clone was recorded once. V is TRBV10-2 and J is TRBJ1-3; 8 nucleotides agree with TRBD1. CDR1 and CDR2 from the germline V gene are WSHSY and SAAADI. The V gene end was trimmed by 6 bases and the J gene end by 8 bases; junction bases not matched to a gene: 6. The CDR3 extends over 13 amino acids. The CDR3 here is CASSETGVYTIYF. In DNA form, the CDR3 reads TGCGCCAGCAGCGAGACAGGGGTTTACACCATATATTTT.

This clone was detected a few times. The V call is TRBV19, the J call TRBJ2-4, with D uncertain. Germline V gene sequence: CDR1 LNHDA, CDR2 SQIVND (reference sequence). The V and J ends lost 8 bases and 6 bases respectively, with 14 bases between them. The CDR3 length is 13 residues. CDR3 in amino acids: CASAFDEINIQYF. CDR3 sequence (DNA): TGTGCCAGTGCTTTTGATGAGATAAACATTCAGTACTTC.